Shown below are 9 T cell receptor beta chains from a single sample sequenced in a study of T-cell memory formation after mild COVID-19. TCRdb ran MiXCR on the 5' RACE reads and lists one entry per CDR3 protein. The sample includes hundreds of thousands of distinct CDR3 sequences, approximately 21% of them seen just once. Sequenced: PBMCs or a T cell subset sorted from them (not recorded which). The origin of the receptors is an adult woman who had mild COVID-19 (a few samples of this study predate the infection). Cell type and time point are not known.

The gene calls are TRBV12-3 or TRBV12-4 and TRBJ1-2; 8 bases map to TRBD1. The CDR3 is made up of 15 amino acids. Trimming at V came to 2 bases and at J to 4 bases, leaving 6 bases not matched to a gene. CDR3 loop: CASSLSRQGAYGYTF. In nucleotides, the CDR3 is TGTGCCAGCAGTTTAAGCCGCCAGGGGGCCTATGGCTACACCTTC.

The chain employs TRBV3-1 and TRBJ2-1; TRBD2 aligns across 13 bases. The germline CDR1 and CDR2 sequences are LGHDT and YNNKEL (reference sequence). V was clipped by 3 bases and J by 9 bases; unmatched bases: 5. CDR3 length: 15 residues. The CDR3 protein is CASSHTSGGVVEQFF. The CDR3 nucleotides are TGTGCCAGCAGCCACACTAGCGGGGGGGTGGTTGAGCAGTTCTTC.

The chain couples TRBV20-1 to TRBJ1-1, with D unclear. The CDR3 is made up of 12 amino acids. The germline CDR1 and CDR2 sequences are DFQATT and SNEGSKA (reference sequence). V was shortened by 6 bases and J by 4 bases, with 12 bases between the two germline ends. The CDR3 protein is CSARGRPTEAFF. The CDR3 coding sequence is TGCAGTGCCCGCGGACGGCCCACTGAAGCTTTCTTT.

V is TRBV5-6 and J is TRBJ2-7; D is undetermined. Per the germline V gene, CDR1 is SGHDT and CDR2 is YYEEEE. V lost 0 bases, J lost 6 bases, and 22 bases lay in between. The CDR3 contains 17 residues. CDR3 in amino acids: CASSLGWSWELMSEQYF. The CDR3 nucleotides are TGTGCCAGCAGCTTGGGCTGGTCCTGGGAACTTATGAGCGAGCAGTACTTC.

This clonotype occurred a few times. The chain joins TRBV11-3 to TRBJ2-3; 8 bases fit TRBD2. V shed 1 base, J shed 3 bases, and the junction held 3 bases outside the gene matches. The CDR3 spans 15 residues. Germline lookup yields CDR1 SGHNT and CDR2 YENEEA. The CDR3 region has the DNA TGTGCCAGCAGCTTAGGTAGCGGGAAGACAGATACGCAGTATTTT. Protein product: CASSLGSGKTDTQYF.

The chain carries TRBV7-9 and TRBJ2-4; possible D gene TRBD2, 6 bases. The CDR3 totals 15 residues. Germline-derived CDR1 and CDR2 are SEHNR and FQNEAQ (reference sequence). The ends were cut back, 5 bases at V and 0 bases at J, with 11 bases in the middle. The CDR3 spells CASSRPGLAKNIQYF. Here the CDR3 DNA reads TGTGCCAGCAGCCGTCCGGGACTAGCCAAAAACATTCAGTACTTC.

This clonotype was detected only a few times. This sequence joins TRBV15 and TRBJ2-5, with D possibly matching TRBD2 (5 bases). This CDR3 comprises 16 residues. Germline CDR1 is LNHNV and CDR2 is YYDKDF (reference sequence). V was shortened by 9 bases and J by 5 bases, with 25 bases between the two germline ends. The CDR3 nucleotides are TGTGCCACAGAACCCCGGGGAAGCGGCTCCTGGGAGACCCAGTACTTC. This codes for CATEPRGSGSWETQYF.

V and J are TRBV7-2 and TRBJ1-1; TRBD1 agrees at 7 bases. This CDR3 is 15 amino acids long. From germline, CDR1 is SGHTA and CDR2 FQGNSA. The ends lost 5 bases at V and 0 bases at J; junction bases unmatched: 6. The CDR3 DNA reads TGTGCCAGCAGCAACCAAGGACAGGTGAACACTGAAGCTTTCTTT. Translation: CASSNQGQVNTEAFF.

This clonotype was counted only a few times. J is TRBJ2-2 and V is TRBV11-2; 11 bases match TRBD2. The CDR3 is 18 amino acids. Losses at the gene ends were 1 base for V and 5 bases for J; bases not matched to a gene: 9. The germline gives CDR1 SGHAT, CDR2 FQNNGV. CDR3 in amino acids: CASSLAVWLAGGTGELFF. The CDR3 region has the DNA TGTGCCAGCAGCTTAGCGGTTTGGCTAGCGGGGGGAACCGGGGAGCTGTTTTTT.